This T cell receptor (beta chain) was profiled in a study of early T cells in non-severe SARS-CoV-2 infection listed by TCRdb under 2021. With regard to the full study: TCR sequencing used bulk RNA from unsorted whole blood, so alpha and beta chains could not be paired.

This clonotype was seen repeatedly, ten times or more. This clone's antigen is unknown. No base qualities exist here, and no much larger clone lies one base off it. Libraries were constructed by 5' RACE. The listed sequencing device is NextSeq 500. The TCR library protocol attached unique molecular identifiers to individual cDNA molecules to correct for sequencing error and PCR bias. Both TCR alpha and beta chains were sequenced, and tight co-correlation was observed between alpha and beta sequence abundances in each sample. Under the source paper's analysis protocol: Decombinator V4 was used to perform V gene, J gene and CDR3 annotation of TCR sequences. Expanded TCRs were defined as changing significantly between any two time points under a Poisson model with p below 0.0001. TCR abundances were normalised to the total number of TCRs sequenced per sample and expressed as counts per million. MAIT TCRs were defined by TRAV1-2 paired with TRAJ12, TRAJ20 or TRAJ33, and iNKT TCRs by TRAV10 paired with TRAJ18. VDJdb, accessed on 1 November 2021, was searched for TCRs annotated for CMV, EBV and SARS-CoV-2, and TCRs annotated for more than one antigen were excluded. TCRdb reprocessed the public reads (quality trimming at Q25 with fastp, clone calling with MiXCR) and kept in-frame beta chains. Every entry covers one CDR3 protein and lists the most common genes and DNA from its rows. These V and J calls originate from TCRdb's pipeline instead of the authors' own analysis. This sample gives about 58,000 distinct CDR3 sequences in total; about 13% of them show up just once. The ten biggest clones cover approximately 9.6% of the sample.

Looking up the germline V gene yields CDR1 SQVTM and CDR2 ANQGSEA. Spanning cysteine to phenylalanine, the CDR3 consists of 13 amino acids. The entry retains the CDR3 DNA only, 39 bases that are in frame from base 1. Ends trimmed: V by 3 bases, J by 7 bases; bases unmatched to a gene: 8. Results and caveats for the whole study, not just this receptor: VDJdb matching was skewed toward anti-spike CD8 responses, so virus-specific expansions were likely underestimated and private and CD4 specificities were missed.

This was a case-control study nested in a cohort of healthcare workers in London, UK, who had nasopharyngeal swab PCR tests and blood samples taken every week. Between 23 and 31 March 2020, the week of the UK lockdown, healthcare workers were enrolled and then followed up weekly for as long as 16 weeks. This TCR came from an adult who was a healthcare worker with PCR-confirmed SARS-CoV-2 infection or an uninfected control (not recorded which). This chain joins TRBV29-1 to TRBJ1-2; a stretch of 7 junction bases matches TRBD1. Sequencing input: whole blood. The CDR3 in this case is CSVDQGERVGYTF. The sequence in DNA is TGCAGCGTTGATCAGGGGGAAAGGGTTGGCTACACCTTC.